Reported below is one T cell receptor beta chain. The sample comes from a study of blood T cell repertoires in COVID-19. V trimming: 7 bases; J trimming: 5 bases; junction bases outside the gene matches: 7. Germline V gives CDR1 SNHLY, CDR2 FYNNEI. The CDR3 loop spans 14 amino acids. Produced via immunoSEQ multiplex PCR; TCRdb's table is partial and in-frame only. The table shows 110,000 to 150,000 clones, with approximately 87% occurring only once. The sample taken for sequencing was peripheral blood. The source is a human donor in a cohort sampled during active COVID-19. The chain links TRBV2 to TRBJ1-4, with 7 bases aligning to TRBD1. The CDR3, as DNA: TGTGCCAGCACCCAGGGACAGAGGAATGAAAAACTGTTTTTT. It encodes CASTQGQRNEKLFF. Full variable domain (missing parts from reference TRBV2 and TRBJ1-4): EPEVTQTPSHQVTQMGQEVILRCVPISNHLYFYWYRQILGQKVEFLVSFYNNEISEKSEIFDDQFSVERPDGSNFTLKIRSTKLEDSAMYFCASTQGQRNEKLFFGSGTQLSVL.